A single sample is the source of the 32 T cell receptor beta chains below, sequenced in a study of blood T cell repertoires in COVID-19. Libraries were prepared by immunoSEQ multiplex PCR; TCRdb keeps only in-frame clonotypes and omits some of them. The repertoire holds approximately 140,000 clones, with 88% as singletons. Material for sequencing was peripheral blood. The origin of the receptors is a human donor in a cohort sampled during active COVID-19.

The chain links TRBV30 to TRBJ2-7, with TRBD1 matching over 10 bases. V was clipped by 5 bases and J by 4 bases; unmatched bases: 8. The CDR3 has 14 residues. The germline CDR1 and CDR2 sequences are GTSNPN and SVGIG (reference sequence). The chain's CDR3 is CAWSFGTGAYEQYF. The CDR3 nucleotides are TGTGCCTGGTCGTTCGGGACAGGGGCTTACGAGCAGTACTTC.

This chain links TRBV15 with TRBJ2-7; TRBD1 aligns across 8 bases. Per germline, CDR1 LNHNV and CDR2 YYDKDF (reference sequence). V lost 2 bases, J lost 6 bases, and 9 bases stayed unmatched. The length of the CDR3 is 15 residues. The CDR3 DNA follows: TGTGCCACCAGCAGAATACCGGGACAGGTGCCCGAGCAGTACTTC. Encoded protein: CATSRIPGQVPEQYF.

The rearrangement links TRBV30 to TRBJ1-2; 7 nucleotides line up with TRBD1. Germline CDR1 is GTSNPN and CDR2 is SVGIG (reference sequence). V shed 1 base and J 5 bases; nucleotides not matched to a gene: 7. The CDR3 sequence is 14 residues long. Written as DNA, the CDR3 is TGTGCCTGGAGTGGGGACAGTGTTAGGTATGGCTACACCTTC. Translated, it gives CAWSGDSVRYGYTF.

V gene TRBV7-3 combines with J gene TRBJ2-1, with a possible D match to TRBD2 (6 bases). Trimming removed 4 bases from V and 10 bases from J, with 14 bases in between. The germline CDR1 and CDR2 sequences are SGHTA and FQGTGA. The length of the CDR3 is 13 residues. CDR3 loop: CASSSGLQEEQFF. DNA of the CDR3: TGTGCCAGCAGCTCCGGACTACAGGAGGAGCAGTTCTTC. The full variable domain, its missing parts supplied by reference TRBV7-3 and TRBJ2-1, is GAGVSQTPSNKVTEKGKYVELRCDPISGHTALYWYRQSLGQGPEFLIYFQGTGAADDSGLPNDRFFAVRPEGSVSTLKIQRTERGDSAVYLCASSSGLQEEQFFGPGTRLTVL.

There are a few counts of this clone. The chain is built from TRBV5-6 and TRBJ1-2, with TRBD1 matching over 9 bases. Trimming cost V 1 base and J 9 bases; bases outside gene matches: 4. The CDR3 extends over 13 amino acids. Per germline, CDR1 SGHDT and CDR2 YYEEEE. DNA for the CDR3: TGTGCCAGCAGCTTGTATGGGACAGGGAGCTACACCTTC. Its protein product is CASSLYGTGSYTF.

V and J are TRBV7-8 and TRBJ2-3; 11 bases are shared with TRBD1. In germline, CDR1 is SGHVS, CDR2 FQNEAQ. This CDR3 is built from 17 residues. V lost 0 bases, J lost 5 bases, and 7 bases stayed unmatched. In nucleotides, the CDR3 is TGTGCCAGCAGCTTAGCCGGGACAGGGGGAATAGTAGATACGCAGTATTTT. Protein sequence: CASSLAGTGGIVDTQYF.

The CDR3 sequence is CATSRGRGRGWDTGELFF. The CDR3 coding sequence is TGTGCCACCAGCAGAGGGAGGGGGCGCGGCTGGGACACCGGGGAGCTGTTTTTT. V gene TRBV15 combines with J gene TRBJ2-2, with TRBD1 as a possible D gene (7 bases). The CDR3 has 18 residues. Per germline, CDR1 LNHNV and CDR2 YYDKDF (reference sequence). V shed 1 base and J shed 3 bases, with 18 bases lying between them. Together with reference TRBV15 and TRBJ2-2, the CDR3 gives the full variable domain: DAMVIQNPRYQVTQFGKPVTLSCSQTLNHNVMYWYQQKSSQAPKLLFHYYDKDFNNEADTPDNFQSRRPNTSFCFLDIRSPGLGDTAMYLCATSRGRGRGWDTGELFFGEGSRLTVL.

The chain couples TRBV5-1 to TRBJ1-4; TRBD1 matches 7 bases. The V gene end was trimmed by 2 bases and the J gene end by 0 bases; junction bases not matched to a gene: 1. This CDR3 has 15 amino acids. Germline values: CDR1 SGHRS, CDR2 YFSETQ. CDR3 DNA: TGCGCCAGCAGCTTAGGGACAGCAACTAATGAAAAACTGTTTTTT. Amino acid sequence: CASSLGTATNEKLFF. The variable domain in full, completed from reference TRBV5-1 and TRBJ1-4, reads KAGVTQTPRYLIKTRGQQVTLSCSPISGHRSVSWYQQTPGQGLQFLFEYFSETQRNKGNFPGRFSGRQFSNSRSEMNVSTLELGDSALYLCASSLGTATNEKLFFGSGTQLSVL.

The rearrangement links TRBV7-2 to TRBJ2-3, with D maybe TRBD2 (6 bases). The germline V and J ends were trimmed by 2 bases and 4 bases, with 16 bases remaining between them. Germline V gene sequence: CDR1 SGHTA, CDR2 FQGNSA. The CDR3 has 16 amino acids. For the CDR3, the DNA is TGTGCCAGCAGCTTAAATGGGGCGGGGAGCGCAGATACGCAGTATTTT. Amino acids: CASSLNGAGSADTQYF. Drawing the rest from reference TRBV7-2 and TRBJ2-3, the complete variable domain is GAGVSQSPSNKVTEKGKDVELRCDPISGHTALYWYRQSLGQGLEFLIYFQGNSAPDKSGLPSDRFSAERTGGSVSTLTIQRTQQEDSAVYLCASSLNGAGSADTQYFGPGTRLTVL.

The chain joins TRBV10-3 to TRBJ2-7; 8 bases match TRBD2. J lost 2 bases, V lost 3 bases, and 3 bases had no gene match. The CDR3 runs to 14 residues. Per germline, CDR1 ENHRY and CDR2 SYGVKD. The chain's CDR3 is CAISDGSGTYEQYF. CDR3 nucleotides: TGTGCCATCAGTGACGGTAGCGGGACCTACGAGCAGTACTTC.

The J gene is TRBJ2-7, the V gene TRBV4-3; 7 bases agree with TRBD2. The CDR3 covers 15 residues. CDR1 and CDR2 (germline): LGHNA, YSLEER. Trimming removed 1 base from V and 5 bases from J; junction bases left unmatched: 8. CDR3 sequence: CASSQAGGLMHEQYF. DNA for the CDR3: TGCGCCAGCAGCCAAGCCGGGGGGTTGATGCACGAGCAGTACTTC.

This sequence joins TRBV7-9 and TRBJ2-5, with 10 positions matching TRBD2. V dropped 6 bases and J dropped 2; count of bases not matched to a gene: 9. CDR1 SEHNR and CDR2 FQNEAQ come from the germline V gene (reference sequence). The CDR3 has 16 amino acids. CDR3 nucleotide sequence: TGTGCCAGCAGTTCGAATAGCGGGGGGATACAAGAGACCCAGTACTTC. This encodes CASSSNSGGIQETQYF.

The chain employs TRBV19 and TRBJ1-2, with 7 bases aligning to TRBD1. CDR3 length equals 17 residues. The V gene's germline CDR1 is LNHDA and CDR2 SQIVND (reference sequence). Losses at the gene ends were 7 bases for V and 5 bases for J; bases not matched to a gene: 19. CDR3 residues: CASKVLGRGDRTYGYTF. The CDR3 DNA sequence: TGTGCCAGTAAGGTCTTGGGAAGGGGGGACAGAACGTATGGCTACACCTTC.

The chain carries TRBV28 and TRBJ1-2, with 12 bases aligning to TRBD1. V was clipped by 7 bases and J by 2 bases; unmatched bases: 5. The germline V gene has CDR1 MDHEN and CDR2 SYDVKM. The CDR3 runs to 15 residues. Here the CDR3 DNA reads TGTGCCAGCAACCCCGGGACAGGGGGCAACTATGGCTACACCTTC. This translates into CASNPGTGGNYGYTF.

The V call is TRBV5-4, the J call TRBJ1-1, with a possible D match to TRBD1 (6 bases). With 5 bases removed from V and 6 bases from J, the gap between germline ends came to 20 bases. There are 15 residues in the CDR3. CDR1 is SGHNT and CDR2 is YYREEE in the germline V gene (reference sequence). The CDR3 protein is CASSSLSNRVAEAFF. In DNA form, the CDR3 reads TGTGCCAGCAGTTCCCTAAGTAACAGGGTCGCTGAAGCTTTCTTT.

This rearrangement joins TRBV7-3 to TRBJ2-3, with TRBD2 matching 8 bases. Trimming removed 1 base from V and 2 bases from J; junction bases left unmatched: 11. Germline CDR1 reads SGHTA; CDR2 reads FQGTGA. The CDR3 is made up of 18 amino acids. CDR3 coding DNA: TGTGCCAGCAGCTTAAGGTCCTTGACTAGCGCGTACACAGATACGCAGTATTTT. Translation gives CASSLRSLTSAYTDTQYF.

The rearrangement uses TRBV19 and TRBJ2-7; 8 nucleotides line up with TRBD1. The V gene end was trimmed by 4 bases and the J gene end by 2 bases; junction bases not matched to a gene: 7. Germline lookup yields CDR1 LNHDA and CDR2 SQIVND (reference sequence). CDR3 size: 15 residues. The CDR3 is CASSRRTGNTYEQYF. In DNA, the CDR3 is TGTGCCAGTAGTAGGCGGACAGGGAACACCTACGAGCAGTACTTC.

This sequence joins TRBV5-6 and TRBJ1-1; 9 nucleotides align to TRBD1. Looked up from germline, CDR1 is SGHDT and CDR2 is YYEEEE. V lost 3 bases, J lost 4 bases, and 7 bases stayed unmatched. The CDR3 runs 15 residues. As DNA, the CDR3 is TGTGCCAGCAGCTCTAGAAGACAGGGGGGCACTGAAGCTTTCTTT. This encodes CASSSRRQGGTEAFF.

In DNA form, the CDR3 reads TGTGCCAGCAGTTTACAGGGGGCAACTAATGAAAAACTGTTTTTT. Its translation is CASSLQGATNEKLFF. The J gene is TRBJ1-4, the V gene TRBV27; 7 positions match TRBD1. CDR3 length equals 15 residues. The V gene end was trimmed by 2 bases and the J gene end by 0 bases; junction bases not matched to a gene: 0. Germline CDR1 reads MNHEY; CDR2 reads SMNVEV (reference sequence).

The rearrangement uses TRBV7-2 and TRBJ2-5; 7 bases match TRBD1. The length of the CDR3 is 15 residues. V was pared by 5 bases and J by 1 base, with 7 bases of the junction left unmatched. Per the germline V gene, CDR1 is SGHTA and CDR2 is FQGNSA. The CDR3 loop is CASSLMGTAQETQYF. CDR3 sequence (DNA): TGTGCCAGCAGCCTTATGGGGACAGCCCAAGAGACCCAGTACTTC.

The chain is built from TRBV5-1 and TRBJ2-1, with D uncertain. This CDR3 spans 15 amino acids. The ends were cut back, 7 bases at V and 7 bases at J, with 21 bases in the middle. Germline CDR1 SGHRS, CDR2 YFSETQ. CDR3 in DNA: TGCGCCAGCGTCACAGCCACATCATCCTCAAATGAGCAGTTCTTC. It is translated as CASVTATSSSNEQFF. The entire variable domain, with the rest obtained from reference TRBV5-1 and TRBJ2-1, is as follows: KAGVTQTPRYLIKTRGQQVTLSCSPISGHRSVSWYQQTPGQGLQFLFEYFSETQRNKGNFPGRFSGRQFSNSRSEMNVSTLELGDSALYLCASVTATSSSNEQFFGPGTRLTVL.

The rearrangement uses TRBV24-1 and TRBJ2-3; maybe TRBD1 (6 bases). From germline, CDR1 is KGHDR and CDR2 SFDVKD. V gave up 3 bases and J gave up 3 bases, with 15 bases separating them. The CDR3 totals 16 residues. As DNA, the CDR3 is TGTGCCACCAGTGATCCAACGACAGGTCCAACAGATACGCAGTATTTT. Protein: CATSDPTTGPTDTQYF.

The V call is TRBV30, the J call TRBJ1-1; D not resolved. Germline lookup yields CDR1 GTSNPN and CDR2 SVGIG (reference sequence). This CDR3 comprises 13 residues. The V end lost 0 bases, the J end lost 6 bases, and 11 bases lay between the germline ends. CDR3 amino acids: CAWSVLVGAEAFF. The CDR3 DNA reads TGTGCCTGGAGTGTACTGGTGGGAGCTGAAGCTTTCTTT.

V is TRBV5-8 and J is TRBJ1-4; D is unclear. V lost 2 bases and J 3 bases, leaving 8 bases between the germline ends. This CDR3 spans 14 amino acids. CDR1 SGHTS and CDR2 YDEGEE come from the germline V gene. CDR3 sequence reads: CASSFQHSNEKLFF. CDR3 in DNA: TGTGCCAGCAGCTTCCAACATTCTAATGAAAAACTGTTTTTT. Combining the CDR3 with reference TRBV5-8 and TRBJ1-4 gives the whole variable domain EAGVTQSPTHLIKTRGQQATLRCSPISGHTSVYWYQQALGLGLQFLLWYDEGEERNRGNFPPRFSGRQFPNYSSELNVNALELEDSALYLCASSFQHSNEKLFFGSGTQLSVL.

The rearrangement uses TRBV28 and TRBJ1-5; 7 nucleotides match TRBD1. The CDR3 length is 15 residues. Germline V lookup: CDR1 MDHEN, CDR2 SYDVKM. The junction had 6 bases not matched to a gene; V was cut back by 3 bases and J by 4 bases. The CDR3 spells CASSFPGTVNQPQHF. DNA for the CDR3: TGTGCCAGCAGTTTTCCCGGGACAGTAAATCAGCCCCAGCATTTT. Full variable domain (outside the CDR3, taken from reference TRBV28 and TRBJ1-5): DVKVTQSSRYLVKRTGEKVFLECVQDMDHENMFWYRQDPGLGLRLIYFSYDVKMKEKGDIPEGYSVSREKKERFSLILESASTNQTSMYLCASSFPGTVNQPQHFGDGTRLSIL.

The rearrangement links TRBV6-4 to TRBJ1-2, with D maybe TRBD1 (6 bases). The CDR3 is 13 residues long. Germline V gene data show CDR1 as MRHNA and CDR2 as SNTAGT. Trimming removed 6 bases at V and 2 bases at J, with 10 bases between. The CDR3 region has the DNA TGTGCCAGCAGCGCAGGACAGAACTATGGCTACACCTTC. This sequence encodes CASSAGQNYGYTF.

This sequence joins TRBV24-1 and TRBJ1-2; 10 bases match TRBD1. CDR3 length equals 14 residues. Germline trimming cut 11 bases from V and 6 bases from J; bases unmatched to any gene: 11. The germline CDR1 and CDR2 sequences are KGHDR and SFDVKD. The CDR3 loop is CAIVPGQGRDGYTF. CDR3 DNA sequence: TGTGCCATCGTCCCGGGACAGGGGCGGGATGGCTACACCTTC.

The J gene is TRBJ2-2, the V gene TRBV11-3, with D tentatively TRBD2 (5 bases). Trimming left V 5 bases short and J 4 bases short, with 11 bases between. CDR1 SGHNT and CDR2 YENEEA come from the germline V gene. The CDR3 consists of 14 residues. CDR3 loop: CASSPTSFTGELFF. The CDR3 DNA sequence: TGTGCCAGCAGCCCTACTAGTTTCACCGGGGAGCTGTTTTTT. The full variable domain, completed using reference TRBV11-3 and TRBJ2-2, is EAGVVQSPRYKIIEKKQPVAFWCNPISGHNTLYWYLQNLGQGPELLIRYENEEAVDDSQLPKDRFSAERLKGVDSTLKIQPAELGDSAVYLCASSPTSFTGELFFGEGSRLTVL.

V usage is TRBV15 and J usage is TRBJ1-1; D may be TRBD1 (5 bases). V was trimmed by 0 bases and J by 3 bases, leaving 8 bases between them. This CDR3 has 14 amino acids. Germline lookup yields CDR1 LNHNV and CDR2 YYDKDF (reference sequence). This CDR3 reads CATSRDLGDTEAFF. Here the CDR3 DNA reads TGTGCCACCAGCAGAGATCTAGGGGACACTGAAGCTTTCTTT. The full variable domain, rest sourced from reference TRBV15 and TRBJ1-1, is DAMVIQNPRYQVTQFGKPVTLSCSQTLNHNVMYWYQQKSSQAPKLLFHYYDKDFNNEADTPDNFQSRRPNTSFCFLDIRSPGLGDTAMYLCATSRDLGDTEAFFGQGTRLTVV.

The J gene is TRBJ2-7, the V gene TRBV6-6; D is possibly TRBD1 (6 bases). The CDR3 covers 15 residues. Germline V CDR1 and CDR2: MNHNY, SVGAGI (reference sequence). V gave up 2 bases and J gave up 2 bases, with 13 bases separating them. CDR3 sequence (DNA): TGTGCCAGCAGTTACGCACAGGGCGCCACCTACGAGCAGTACTTC. Protein sequence: CASSYAQGATYEQYF.

This CDR3 reads CASSLDPGNYGYTF. The CDR3 DNA sequence: TGTGCCAGCAGCTTAGACCCGGGAAACTATGGCTACACCTTC. The rearrangement links TRBV7-2 to TRBJ1-2; D remains unclear. Trimming pared 1 base from V and 2 bases from J, leaving 8 bases between. The CDR3 runs 14 residues. The germline V gene has CDR1 SGHTA and CDR2 FQGNSA.

This chain joins TRBV7-2 and TRBJ2-2, with D unclear. Trimming left V 5 bases short and J 2 bases short, with 6 bases between. The CDR3 has 13 amino acids. The V gene's germline CDR1 is SGHTA and CDR2 FQGNSA. The CDR3 here is CASSDTNTGELFF. CDR3 coding DNA: TGTGCCAGCAGCGACACCAACACCGGGGAGCTGTTTTTT.